These T cell receptor beta chains were read from a single sample in a study of blood T cell repertoires in COVID-19. The assay was immunoSEQ multiplex PCR, and TCRdb's table has in-frame clones only and misses some. Among roughly 260,000 clones listed, 80% to 90% were seen once. The sample consisted of PBMCs or T cells enriched from blood (not recorded which). Receptors originate from a woman in her forties or fifties who had recovered from COVID-19. Both conserved end residues are part of each CDR3. The D gene is left open where the match is weak. Rows may omit the clone size; those that give it use once, few, many or a size class.

J	D	V	size	CDR3	DNA
TRBJ2-1	TRBD2	TRBV7-2	.	CASSLQAGAYNEQFF	TGTGCCAGCAGCTTACAAGCGGGAGCCTACAATGAGCAGTTCTTC
TRBJ2-7	TRBD2	TRBV6-5	few	CASSYSGGEGYEQYF	TGTGCCAGCAGTTACTCGGGAGGGGAGGGCTACGAGCAGTACTTC
TRBJ2-2	.	TRBV28	.	CASIASVAAGELFF	TGTGCCAGCATAGCGAGTGTCGCGGCCGGGGAGCTGTTTTTT
TRBJ2-3	.	TRBV5-1	.	CASSLHGEDTQYF	TGCGCCAGCAGCTTGCACGGGGAGGATACGCAGTATTTT
TRBJ1-5	.	TRBV5-1	.	CASSLAGSEPQHF	TGCGCCAGCAGCTTGGCCGGGTCGGAGCCCCAGCATTTT
TRBJ2-7	TRBD1	TRBV5-1	.	CASSFRDSGPPYEQYF	TGCGCCAGCAGCTTCCGGGACAGCGGACCTCCCTACGAGCAGTACTTC
TRBJ2-1	TRBD2	TRBV28	.	CASSSGTSIAQFF	TGTGCCAGCAGTTCGGGGACTAGCATCGCGCAGTTCTTC
TRBJ1-6	.	TRBV28	.	CASREVYNSPLHF	TGTGCCAGCAGAGAGGTCTATAATTCACCCCTCCACTTT
TRBJ2-1	.	TRBV4-1	.	CASSQDSGSYNEQFF	TGCGCCAGCAGCCAAGATTCCGGTTCCTACAATGAGCAGTTCTTC
TRBJ2-7	.	TRBV3-1/TRBV3-2	.	CASSPGTPSSYEQYF	TGTGCCAGCAGCCCCGGGACACCTAGCTCCTACGAGCAGTACTTC
TRBJ2-2	.	TRBV9	.	CASSVGAGIGGELFF	TGTGCCAGCAGCGTAGGGGCGGGAATCGGCGGGGAGCTGTTTTTT
TRBJ1-2	.	TRBV2	.	CASTPTRDGYTF	TGTGCCAGCACTCCGACGAGGGATGGCTACACCTTC
TRBJ1-2	TRBD1	TRBV7-9	.	CASSLATGGIYGYTF	TGTGCCAGCAGCTTAGCTACAGGGGGCATCTATGGCTACACCTTC
TRBJ1-2	TRBD1	TRBV11-2	.	CASSWTTGAYGYTF	TGTGCCAGCAGCTGGACAACAGGGGCCTATGGCTACACCTTC
TRBJ2-5	.	TRBV4-1	.	CASSQLTVQETQYF	TGCGCCAGCAGCCAACTAACAGTTCAAGAGACCCAGTACTTC
TRBJ2-1	TRBD2	TRBV2	.	CASRDTSGSSYNEQFF	TGTGCCAGCAGAGACACTAGCGGGAGCTCCTACAATGAGCAGTTCTTC
TRBJ1-5	.	TRBV21-1	.	CASSCPTQGKSNQPQHF	TGTGCCAGCAGCTGCCCTACACAGGGGAAGAGCAATCAGCCCCAGCATTTT
TRBJ2-1	TRBD2	TRBV7-9	once	CASSLPPGLAGKGDEQFF	TGTGCCAGCAGCTTACCCCCGGGACTAGCGGGAAAAGGGGATGAGCAGTTCTTC
TRBJ1-2	.	TRBV28	.	CASSSHQQVPYYGYTF	TGTGCCAGCAGTTCCCACCAACAGGTCCCCTACTATGGCTACACCTTC
TRBJ1-4	.	TRBV19	.	CASSIPGTYEKLFF	TGTGCCAGTAGTATCCCCGGGACATATGAAAAACTGTTTTTT
TRBJ2-7	TRBD2	TRBV7-6	.	CASSLGLSSGSYEQYF	TGTGCCAGCAGCTTAGGATTGTCTAGCGGGAGTTACGAGCAGTACTTC
TRBJ1-6	.	TRBV28	.	CASSIVRSPLHF	TGTGCCAGCAGTATCGTTCGGTCACCCCTCCACTTT
TRBJ2-7	TRBD2	TRBV3-1/TRBV3-2	.	CASSRTGTRGEQYF	TGTGCCAGCAGCCGAACCGGGACTAGAGGCGAGCAGTACTTC
TRBJ1-4	.	TRBV6-2/TRBV6-3	.	CASSLPGATNEKLFF	TGTGCCAGCAGTCTCCCCGGAGCAACTAATGAAAAACTGTTTTTT
TRBJ2-1	.	TRBV28	.	CASTLRGTPYNEQFF	TGTGCCAGCACTCTGCGCGGGACCCCCTACAATGAGCAGTTCTTC
TRBJ1-1	.	TRBV15	.	CATGRSNTEAFF	TGTGCCACCGGGCGAAGCAACACTGAAGCTTTCTTT
TRBJ2-2	TRBD1	TRBV5-1	.	CASSLDRGAGELFF	TGCGCCAGCAGCTTAGACAGGGGGGCCGGGGAGCTGTTTTTT
TRBJ2-7	TRBD2	TRBV11-3	.	CASRPTSGRALYEQYF	TGTGCCAGCAGGCCGACTAGCGGGAGGGCCCTCTACGAGCAGTACTTC
TRBJ2-1	.	TRBV9	once	CASSLDTINEQFF	TGTGCCAGCAGCCTAGACACGATCAATGAGCAGTTCTTC
TRBJ2-3	TRBD1	TRBV4-2	.	CASSQEDRADTQYF	TGTGCCAGCAGCCAAGAAGACAGGGCAGATACGCAGTATTTT
TRBJ2-7	.	TRBV28	.	CASTLPGQSAEQYF	TGTGCCAGCACCTTACCGGGACAATCGGCCGAGCAGTACTTC
TRBJ2-1	TRBD2	TRBV10-3	.	CAISGQREGYNEQFF	TGTGCCATCAGTGGGCAGCGGGAGGGCTACAATGAGCAGTTCTTC
TRBJ2-3	TRBD2	TRBV19	.	CASSRGTSDTDTQYF	TGTGCCAGTAGCAGGGGGACTAGCGACACAGATACGCAGTATTTT
TRBJ1-2	.	TRBV19	once	CASSTSRAGGGYTF	TGTGCCAGTAGCACCAGCCGGGCGGGAGGTGGCTACACCTTC
TRBJ1-2	TRBD1	TRBV27	few	CASSPGQTPSSGYTF	TGTGCCAGCAGTCCGGGACAGACCCCGAGTTCTGGCTACACCTTC
TRBJ1-2	.	TRBV2	few	CASTGGGSVYGYTF	TGTGCCAGCACGGGAGGGGGGTCTGTCTATGGCTACACCTTC
TRBJ2-3	TRBD2	TRBV20-1	.	CSASSLAGSDTQYF	TGCAGTGCTAGTAGCCTAGCGGGGTCAGATACGCAGTATTTT
TRBJ1-2	.	TRBV29-1	.	CSVPRLSGNGYTF	TGCAGCGTCCCCCGGCTGTCAGGGAATGGCTACACCTTC
TRBJ2-1	.	TRBV18	.	CASSPTAEQFF	TGTGCCAGCTCACCGACAGCTGAGCAGTTCTTC
TRBJ2-7	TRBD2	TRBV14	.	CASSQVGGSFYEQYF	TGTGCCAGCAGCCAAGTAGGCGGGAGTTTCTACGAGCAGTACTTC
TRBJ1-3	.	TRBV18	.	CASSPRDTGNTIYF	TGTGCCAGCTCACCACGCGACACCGGAAACACCATATATTTT
TRBJ1-5	.	TRBV6-1	.	CASSEQGYQPQHF	TGTGCCAGCAGTGAACAGGGCTATCAGCCCCAGCATTTT
TRBJ1-5	TRBD1	TRBV18	.	CASSPGQGRGQPQHF	TGTGCCAGCTCACCTGGACAGGGTAGGGGTCAGCCCCAGCATTTT
TRBJ1-1	TRBD1	TRBV4-2	.	CASSQDRGTEPNTEAFF	TGTGCCAGCAGCCAAGATAGGGGGACAGAACCGAACACTGAAGCTTTCTTT
TRBJ2-3	TRBD2	TRBV5-1	.	CASSTGTSALGGGTDTQYF	TGCGCCAGCAGCACCGGGACTAGCGCGTTGGGTGGTGGCACAGATACGCAGTATTTT
TRBJ2-7	.	TRBV6-5	.	CASSFDLAWSSYEQYF	TGTGCCAGCAGTTTTGATCTAGCGTGGAGCTCCTACGAGCAGTACTTC
TRBJ2-7	.	TRBV2	once	CASSEANLAGEQYF	TGTGCCAGCAGTGAAGCTAACCTCGCGGGGGAGCAGTACTTC
TRBJ2-3	TRBD2	TRBV5-5	.	CASSFVLAGFTDTQYF	TGTGCCAGCAGCTTTGTACTAGCGGGGTTCACAGATACGCAGTATTTT
TRBJ1-5	TRBD1	TRBV2	once	CASSLDRADNQPQHF	TGTGCCAGCAGTTTGGACAGGGCGGACAATCAGCCCCAGCATTTT
TRBJ2-7	.	TRBV27	.	CASSSFSYGHDYEQYF	TGTGCCAGCAGTTCTTTTTCTTACGGACACGACTACGAGCAGTACTTC
TRBJ1-2	.	TRBV30	.	CAWSVQGSNGYTF	TGTGCCTGGAGTGTACAGGGATCCAATGGCTACACCTTC